This passage covers 6 T cell receptor beta chains from one sample sequenced in a study of early T cells in non-severe SARS-CoV-2 infection. Each CDR3 protein is one row after TCRdb ran MiXCR on the 5' RACE reads. There are about 60,000 distinct CDR3 sequences in the sample; over 9.5% occur only once, and 9.5% to 10% lies in the top ten. The sequencing sample was made of whole blood. These receptors were obtained from an adult who was a healthcare worker with PCR-confirmed SARS-CoV-2 infection or an uninfected control (not recorded which).

Many counts were recorded for this clonotype. V is TRBV30 and J is TRBJ2-7, with unresolved D. Germline assignment: CDR1 GTSNPN and CDR2 SVGIG (reference sequence). V was shortened by 3 bases and J by 2 bases, with 14 bases between the two germline ends. This CDR3 spans 14 amino acids. The CDR3 coding sequence is TGTGCCTGGAGATGGGGATTCGGCGCCTACGAGCAGTACTTC. Translating it yields CAWRWGFGAYEQYF.

This clonotype was seen many times. The chain links TRBV7-3 to TRBJ1-1; a weak D match, TRBD1 (5 bases). Germline CDR1 reads SGHTA; CDR2 reads FQGTGA. Trimming pared 3 bases from V and 3 bases from J, leaving 8 bases between. The length of the CDR3 is 13 residues. As DNA, the CDR3 is TGTGCCAGCAGCTTTACCAGGGACACTGAAGCTTTCTTT. The encoded protein is CASSFTRDTEAFF.

The chain combines TRBV13 with TRBJ2-7; 10 bases agree with TRBD1. The junction had 8 bases not matched to a gene; V was cut back by 6 bases and J by 3 bases. The CDR3 is made up of 15 amino acids. The V gene's germline CDR1 is PRHDT and CDR2 FYEKMQ (reference sequence). CDR3 nucleotide sequence: TGTGCCAGCAGTTCATTGGGGACAGGGGTCTACGAGCAGTACTTC. Translated, it gives CASSSLGTGVYEQYF.

The J gene is TRBJ2-3, the V gene TRBV7-2; 10 positions agree with TRBD2. The CDR3 length is 15 residues. The germline CDR1 and CDR2 sequences are SGHTA and FQGNSA. The trim removed 6 bases at V and 3 bases at J, leaving 6 bases unmatched. As DNA, the CDR3 is TGTGCCAGCAGGCTCGAACTAGCGGGAACAGATACGCAGTATTTT. Its protein is CASRLELAGTDTQYF.

The V call is TRBV27, the J call TRBJ2-7; no clear D. V was clipped by 3 bases and J by 3 bases, with 9 bases between them. This CDR3 spans 13 amino acids. Per the germline V gene, CDR1 is MNHEY and CDR2 is SMNVEV (reference sequence). The CDR3 bases are TGTGCCAGCAGTTTTAACATCCTCTACGAGCAGTACTTC. Protein product: CASSFNILYEQYF.

The V and J genes are TRBV5-4 and TRBJ2-5; 13 bases are a match to TRBD2. The CDR3 extends over 15 amino acids. V shed 4 bases and J 5 bases; nucleotides not matched to a gene: 5. Germline CDR1 and CDR2: SGHNT and YYREEE (reference sequence). The CDR3 DNA reads as TGTGCCAGCAGCAGCCGGACTAGCGGGGGTGAGACCCAGTACTTC. Its translation is CASSSRTSGGETQYF.